This entry lists 19 T cell receptor beta chains sequenced from one sample in a study of T cells in women clearing cervical HPV infection. Profiling relied on immunoSEQ multiplex PCR, and the TCRdb table lists in-frame clones only, not all of them. The sample's table shows around 39,000 clones. The sequenced sample was blood buffy coat. The origin of the receptors is a woman between 18 and 75 years old with a cervical HPV16 infection that either progressed to CIN3+ or cleared (not recorded which).

As regards this clone: One junction end disagrees with the germline gene, perhaps due to a read error. The DNA ends 3 residues before the CDR3 does, and the rest of the CDR3 is filled in from the germline J gene. The V gene is TRBV6-1, the J gene TRBJ2-1, with 13 bases identical to TRBD2. This CDR3 spans 17 amino acids. Looked up from germline, CDR1 is MNHNS and CDR2 is SASEGT. The covered CDR3 bases are TGTGCCAGCAGTCAAGCACCGGGACTAGCGGGGAGGAATGAG. It encodes CASSQAPGLAGRNE. The CDR3 reads in full as CASSQAPGLAGRNEQFF.

Of note for this clone: The read is 3 residues too short to cover the CDR3 end, so that end is filled in from the germline J gene. The chain uses TRBV24-1 and TRBJ2-7; perhaps TRBD1 as D (6 bases). V shed 4 bases and J shed 1 base, with 16 bases lying between them. CDR1 is KGHDR and CDR2 is SFDVKD in the germline V gene. The CDR3 covers 16 residues. CDR3 sequence reads: CATSEQGPGDSYEQYF. The part of the CDR3 DNA that was read is TGTGCCACCAGTGAACAGGGCCCAGGAGATTCCTACGAG.

As regards this clone: The read halts 3 residues ahead of the CDR3 end, with the missing end drawn from the germline J gene. The rearrangement uses TRBV29-1 and TRBJ2-3, with D maybe TRBD1 (5 bases). V was shortened by 4 bases and J by 1 base, with 9 bases between the two germline ends. Germline V gene data show CDR1 as SQVTM and CDR2 as ANQGSEA. The CDR3 spans 13 residues. The DNA read from the CDR3 is TGCAGCGTTGTAGGGGCTGGCACAGATACG. Protein product: CSVVGAGTDT. The complete CDR3 reads CSVVGAGTDTQYF.

Comment on this clone: The read terminates 3 residues ahead of where the CDR3 ends, so the germline J gene completes it. This chain uses TRBV5-1 with TRBJ2-5; D call uncertain. The germline V gene encodes CDR1 SGHRS and CDR2 YFSETQ. V was trimmed by 0 bases and J by 7 bases, leaving 13 bases between them. There are 14 residues in the CDR3. CDR3 DNA, as far as it was read: TGCGCCAGCAGCTTGGGGGCTGATAAAGGGACC. The encoded protein is CASSLGADKGT. From start to end, the CDR3 is CASSLGADKGTQYF.

On this clone itself: The read ends 3 residues before the CDR3 terminus; that terminus is restored from the germline J gene. V usage is TRBV9 and J usage is TRBJ2-1; 7 bases map to TRBD1. Germline CDR1 and CDR2: SGDLS and YYNGEE. Trimming cost V 2 bases and J 0 bases; bases outside gene matches: 14. The CDR3 is 19 amino acids. The chain's CDR3 is CASSVQPGQIISSYNEQFF. CDR3 DNA, as far as it was read: TGTGCCAGCAGCGTCCAACCGGGACAGATCATTAGCTCCTACAATGAG.

As regards this clone: The read terminates 3 residues before the CDR3 end, so the remaining end is supplied by the germline J gene. V and J are TRBV20-1 and TRBJ2-3, with 9 bases matching TRBD2. CDR3 length: 14 residues. The V gene's germline CDR1 is DFQATT and CDR2 SNEGSKA (reference sequence). V trimming: 4 bases; J trimming: 1 base; junction bases outside the gene matches: 3. The CDR3 loop is CSAISGSGTDTQYF. The part of the CDR3 DNA that was read is TGCAGTGCTATTAGCGGGAGCGGCACAGATACG.

The CDR3 region is CSASTGVATQYF. The sequenced part of the CDR3 DNA is TGCAGTGCCAGTACAGGGGTCGCGACC. The genes are TRBV20-1 and TRBJ2-5, with 7 bases identical to TRBD1. The read finishes 3 residues shy of the CDR3 end, and the germline J gene is used to complete it. The V gene's germline CDR1 is DFQATT and CDR2 SNEGSKA (reference sequence). CDR3 size: 12 residues. V shed 6 bases and J 7 bases; nucleotides not matched to a gene: 8.

This chain's CDR3 is CASSEGGQGFYEQYF. CDR3 bases read: TGTGCCAGCAGTGAAGGGGGACAGGGTTTTTACGAG. This rearrangement joins TRBV2 to TRBJ2-7; TRBD1 aligns across 9 bases. The sequence runs out 3 residues before the end of the CDR3; the remainder is reconstructed from the germline J gene. With V trimmed by 1 base and J by 4 bases, 5 bases remained unmatched. Per germline, CDR1 SNHLY and CDR2 FYNNEI. The CDR3 contains 15 residues. The variable domain in full, with the rest retrieved from reference TRBV2 and TRBJ2-7, is EPEVTQTPSHQVTQMGQEVILRCVPISNHLYFYWYRQILGQKVEFLVSFYNNEISEKSEIFDDQFSVERPDGSNFTLKIRSTKLEDSAMYFCASSEGGQGFYEQYFGPGTRLTVT.

About this clone itself: The read finishes 3 residues shy of the CDR3 end, and the germline J gene is used to complete it. The chain links TRBV28 to TRBJ1-2, with a weak D call TRBD1 (5 bases). Germline V gene lookup returns CDR1 MDHEN and CDR2 SYDVKM. V lost 4 bases and J 7 bases, leaving 19 bases between the germline ends. The CDR3 has 15 residues. The CDR3 reads CASSSTGRAAFGYTF. The sequenced CDR3 bases are TGTGCCAGCAGTTCGACGGGCAGGGCGGCGTTTGGC.

About this clone itself: The read ends 3 residues before the CDR3 terminus; that terminus is restored from the germline J gene. J is TRBJ2-5 and V is TRBV7-3, with D uncertain. The germline CDR1 and CDR2 sequences are SGHTA and FQGTGA. CDR3 size: 13 residues. V was shortened by 5 bases and J by 3 bases, with 10 bases between the two germline ends. The CDR3 sequence: CASSRTTKETQYF. The sequenced part of the CDR3 DNA is TGTGCCAGCAGCCGAACTACCAAAGAGACC. The full variable domain, rest sourced from reference TRBV7-3 and TRBJ2-5, is GAGVSQTPSNKVTEKGKYVELRCDPISGHTALYWYRQSLGQGPEFLIYFQGTGAADDSGLPNDRFFAVRPEGSVSTLKIQRTERGDSAVYLCASSRTTKETQYFGPGTRLLVL.

Note on this clone: The read stops 3 residues short of the end of the CDR3; the missing end is completed from the germline J gene. This chain joins TRBV27 and TRBJ2-3; D not certain. The germline V gene encodes CDR1 MNHEY and CDR2 SMNVEV (reference sequence). The V end lost 3 bases, the J end lost 0 bases, and 7 bases lay between the germline ends. This CDR3 spans 14 amino acids. The CDR3 DNA, read in part, is TGTGCCAGCAGTTTTTTTACTAGCACAGATACG. Translation: CASSFFTSTDT. The complete CDR3 protein is CASSFFTSTDTQYF.

About this clone itself: The read halts 3 residues ahead of the CDR3 end, with the missing end drawn from the germline J gene. The J gene is TRBJ1-1, the V gene TRBV18; TRBD1 matches 7 bases. J gave up 1 base and V 6 bases, and 2 bases lay outside the gene matches. From germline, CDR1 is KGHSH and CDR2 LQKENI. The CDR3 sequence is 13 residues long. Partial CDR3 DNA: TGTGCCAGCTCCGGGACAGAGAACACTGAA. Its protein is CASSGTENTE. The whole CDR3 is CASSGTENTEAFF. Filled out from reference TRBV18 and TRBJ1-1, the complete variable domain reads NAGVMQNPRHLVRRRGQEARLRCSPMKGHSHVYWYRQLPEEGLKFMVYLQKENIIDESGMPKERFSAEFPKEGPSILRIQQVVRGDSAAYFCASSGTENTEAFFGQGTRLTVV.

Note on this clone: Read sequence stops 3 residues before the CDR3 end, and the germline J gene provides the missing end. This rearrangement joins TRBV20-1 to TRBJ2-1; 15 bases match TRBD2. This CDR3 is built from 18 residues. J lost 2 bases, V lost 6 bases, and 11 bases had no gene match. CDR1 is DFQATT and CDR2 is SNEGSKA in the germline V gene (reference sequence). The CDR3 here is CSAQGGTSGRSTYNEQFF. The CDR3 DNA, read in part, is TGCAGTGCACAAGGAGGGACTAGCGGGAGGTCAACCTACAATGAG.

The sequenced part of the CDR3 DNA is TGTGCCAGTAGTATAACTAGCGGGGGGGGTAATGAG. This sequence encodes CASSITSGGGNE. Given in full, the CDR3 is CASSITSGGGNEQFF. The chain combines TRBV19 with TRBJ2-1, with 13 bases fitting TRBD2. The CDR3 extends 3 residues past the end of the read, so its final part is completed from the germline J gene. The V gene end was trimmed by 2 bases and the J gene end by 7 bases; junction bases not matched to a gene: 2. The CDR3 covers 15 residues. Germline V gene lookup returns CDR1 LNHDA and CDR2 SQIVND (reference sequence).

On this clone itself: The observed sequence ends 3 residues before the CDR3 terminus, with the missing tail filled in from the germline J gene. The chain has TRBV19 and TRBJ2-5; the D gene is possibly TRBD2 (5 bases). The CDR3 consists of 13 residues. The germline gives CDR1 LNHDA, CDR2 SQIVND (reference sequence). Trimming shortened V by 6 bases and J by 5 bases, and 13 bases separated the two germline ends. The CDR3 sequence: CASSFRRRETQYF. The part of the CDR3 DNA that was read is TGTGCCAGTAGCTTTAGGAGGCGGGAGACC.

For this clone: The CDR3 is cut off 3 residues early in the read; its end comes from the germline J gene. The chain links TRBV6-2 or TRBV6-3 to TRBJ1-2, with no clear D. CDR1 and CDR2 from the germline V gene are MNHEY and SVGEGT. The CDR3 is made up of 14 amino acids. The sequenced part of the CDR3 DNA is TGTGCCAGCAGTTACTCTGCGGACTCCTACGAC. Translated: CASSYSADSYD. The CDR3 as a whole reads CASSYSADSYDYTF.

About this clone itself: The read falls 3 residues short of the CDR3 end, and the missing part is taken from the germline J gene. The chain combines TRBV6-2 or TRBV6-3 with TRBJ1-2; D unresolved. The CDR3 totals 13 residues. The ends were cut back, 11 bases at V and 2 bases at J, with 15 bases in the middle. Germline V gene lookup returns CDR1 MNHEY and CDR2 SVGEGT. The CDR3 is CACCRRANYGYTF. Incomplete CDR3 DNA: TGTGCCTGTTGTCGAAGGGCGAACTATGGC.

Turning to this clone: Read sequence stops 3 residues before the CDR3 end, and the germline J gene provides the missing end. This chain uses TRBV5-6 with TRBJ1-2, with D possibly TRBD1 on 5 matching bases. Germline V gene lookup returns CDR1 SGHDT and CDR2 YYEEEE. The CDR3 spans 13 residues. CDR3 protein: CASSSAGQGIYTF. The DNA read from the CDR3 is TGTGCCAGCAGCTCGGCTGGTCAGGGAATC.

A word on this clone: The read stops 3 residues short of the end of the CDR3; the missing end is completed from the germline J gene. V gene TRBV7-7 combines with J gene TRBJ2-5; TRBD2 aligns across 8 bases. This CDR3 has 15 residues. CDR1 is SSHAT, CDR2 FNYEAQ, per germline (reference sequence). Germline trimming cut 5 bases from V and 0 bases from J; bases unmatched to any gene: 5. The CDR3 here is CASSIGLAHQETQYF. The sequenced CDR3 bases are TGTGCCAGCAGCATAGGACTAGCACACCAAGAGACC.